What follows is one T cell receptor (beta chain) and its context. Its target is not known. These data come from a study of cytomegalovirus exposure and HLA in healthy donors. Regarding the study as a whole: There were several of the most significant clusters that appeared linked to common viral pathogens in a later analysis. Being indistinguishable, some V segments were excluded, TRBV6-2 and TRBV6-3 among them. TCR association rates varied by HLA locus in a later analysis, with DRB1 highest and HLA-C lowest.

The PCR contained 60 Vbeta and 13 Jbeta primers. Produced via immunoSEQ multiplex PCR; TCRdb's table is partial and in-frame only. Of 200,000 to 250,000 clones in the sample, 65% to 80% are singletons; the top ten hold 1.7%. Germline CDR1 reads SGHNT; CDR2 reads YYREEE (reference sequence). V was pared by 5 bases and J by 0 bases, with 0 bases of the junction left unmatched. This CDR3 is 14 amino acids long. This chain uses TRBV5-4 with TRBJ2-1; TRBD2 matches at 9 bases. This TCR was recovered from a middle-aged man in good health and CMV-seronegative. The sample comprised PBMCs. The CDR3 loop reads CASRAGGSYNEQFF. For the CDR3, the DNA is TGTGCCAGCAGAGCGGGAGGCTCCTACAATGAGCAGTTCTTC.